A selection of T cell receptor beta chains follows, all from one sample in a study of long-term antiretroviral therapy in people with HIV. The protocol was immunoSEQ multiplex PCR, while the TCRdb copy is restricted to in-frame clones and leaves out a portion. The table records 20,000 to 30,000 clones, roughly 87% of them present only once. This material consisted of unsorted PBMCs, taken 1.8 years before starting antiretroviral therapy. The origin of the receptors is a man aged 45-60 years with HIV. The CDR3 runs from the conserved cysteine through the conserved F or W. Fields, in order: D gene, J gene, V gene, clone size, CDR3 DNA, CDR3 protein. The D gene is left open where the match is weak. Part of the rows lack a size; the others show once, few, many or a class for expanded clones.

-	TRBJ1-2	TRBV2	-	TGTGCCAGCAGCGACAGTCGCGGCAACTATGGCTACACCTTC	CASSDSRGNYGYTF
TRBD1	TRBJ2-7	TRBV18	-	TGTGCCAGCTCACTAATTAGGACAGGGGATAACGAGCAGTACTTC	CASSLIRTGDNEQYF
TRBD2	TRBJ2-5	TRBV4-3	-	TGCGCCAGCAGCCCGTCTAGGGCTAGCGGGGAATTGGAGACCCAGTACTTC	CASSPSRASGELETQYF
-	TRBJ1-2	TRBV7-9	-	TGTGCCAGCAGCGCCACAACACGAAATCTCCACTCCGGCTACACCTTC	CASSATTRNLHSGYTF
TRBD1	TRBJ1-1	TRBV30	-	TGTGCCTGGAGTGTACTGGGCAGGGGGAGGAACACTGAAGCTTTCTTT	CAWSVLGRGRNTEAFF
-	TRBJ1-4	TRBV6-5	-	TGTGCCAGCAGTTACTCATCAGGGGATGAAAAACTGTTTTTT	CASSYSSGDEKLFF
-	TRBJ2-5	TRBV5-1	-	TGCGCCAGCAGCTATAAAGGGGGGGAGACCCAGTACTTC	CASSYKGGETQYF
-	TRBJ2-1	TRBV10-1	medium-sized	TGCGCCAGCAGAGACCTATCCAATGAGCAGTTCTTC	CASRDLSNEQFF
TRBD1	TRBJ2-1	TRBV30	-	TGTGCCTGGTCCCTCCGGGGGACAGGGGACAATGAGCAGTTCTTC	CAWSLRGTGDNEQFF
-	TRBJ2-3	TRBV30	-	TGTGCCTGGAGTCTAACAGCCTATGGCACAGATACGCAGTATTTT	CAWSLTAYGTDTQYF
TRBD2	TRBJ2-3	TRBV6-1	-	TGTGCCAGCAGTGCCCTAGCGGGAGAGGCCACAGATACGCAGTATTTT	CASSALAGEATDTQYF
TRBD1	TRBJ2-1	TRBV30	-	TGTGCCTGGACAAGGGGACAGAGCTCCTATCACATTGAGCAGTTCTTC	CAWTRGQSSYHIEQFF
-	TRBJ2-5	TRBV18	-	TGTGCCAGCTCAATGCTCCAAGAGACCCAGTACTTC	CASSMLQETQYF
TRBD1	TRBJ1-4	TRBV7-2	few	TGTGCCAGCAGAACCGGGACAGGGACTGAAAAACTGTTTTTT	CASRTGTGTEKLFF
-	TRBJ1-3	TRBV19	-	TGTGCCACCGCGACAGGCTCTGGAAACACCATATATTTT	CATATGSGNTIYF
TRBD1	TRBJ2-5	TRBV7-8	-	TGTGCCAGCAGACAAACACAGGGGACGGAGACCCAGTACTTC	CASRQTQGTETQYF
-	TRBJ2-7	TRBV5-1	-	TGCGCCACCTCTAGCGATAACTCCTACGAGCAGTACTTC	CATSSDNSYEQYF
-	TRBJ1-1	TRBV7-2	-	TGTGCCAGCAGCTTTTCGGACGGGAACACTGAAGCTTTCTTT	CASSFSDGNTEAFF
TRBD1	TRBJ2-5	TRBV27	-	TGTGCCAGCAGCTCCCCGGGACAGGGGCAAGAGACCCAGTACTTC	CASSSPGQGQETQYF
-	TRBJ1-1	TRBV10-1	-	TGCGCCAGCAGAATGGACCCGAACACTGAAGCTTTCTTT	CASRMDPNTEAFF
-	TRBJ2-2	TRBV9	-	TGTGCCAGCAACTCCCTGGGGTTCACCGGGGAGCTGTTTTTT	CASNSLGFTGELFF
-	TRBJ2-7	TRBV15	-	TGTGCCACCAGCAGAGATAGGCTAGGAGGGGGCGGCGTACGGGAGCAGTACTTC	CATSRDRLGGGGVREQYF
-	TRBJ1-1	TRBV19	-	TGTGCCAGTACGGGGAGGGACACTGAAGCTTTCTTT	CASTGRDTEAFF
-	TRBJ1-5	TRBV5-5	-	TGTGCCAGCGCCACAGGGAACAATCAGCCCCAGCATTTT	CASATGNNQPQHF
TRBD2	TRBJ2-7	TRBV5-4	-	TGTGCCAGCAGTTCTGGGACTAGCGGGAGAAACTACGAGCAGTACTTC	CASSSGTSGRNYEQYF
-	TRBJ1-4	TRBV27	-	TGTGCCAGCAGGAACGGGGGTTCCACAACTAATGAAAAACTGTTTTTT	CASRNGGSTTNEKLFF
-	TRBJ1-4	TRBV7-8	-	TGTGCCAGCAGCTTAGTAGTCGCCGAAGCTAATGAAAAACTGTTTTTT	CASSLVVAEANEKLFF
-	TRBJ2-3	TRBV5-6	-	TGTGCCAGCAGCAACTTTTTGGACGATACGCAGTATTTT	CASSNFLDDTQYF
-	TRBJ2-3	TRBV5-4	-	TGTGCCAGCAGCTTGGTACAGGGTGGAGATACGCAGTATTTT	CASSLVQGGDTQYF
TRBD2	TRBJ2-3	TRBV4-2	-	TGTGCCAGCAGCCAAGAAGCGACTAGCGGATACACAGATACGCAGTATTTT	CASSQEATSGYTDTQYF
-	TRBJ2-7	TRBV16	few	TGTGCCAGCAGCCAATTCGTGGGTAGGGAGCAGTACTTC	CASSQFVGREQYF
-	TRBJ1-1	TRBV4-1	-	TGCGCCAGCAGCCAAGATAGTACAGGCATGAACACTGAAGCTTTCTTT	CASSQDSTGMNTEAFF
-	TRBJ1-1	TRBV4-3	-	TGCGCCAGCAGCCTTGATCTGGGAGAAGCTTTCTTT	CASSLDLGEAFF
TRBD1	TRBJ2-5	TRBV5-1	-	TGCGCCAGCGGACCGGGACAGGGAGAGACCCAGTACTTC	CASGPGQGETQYF